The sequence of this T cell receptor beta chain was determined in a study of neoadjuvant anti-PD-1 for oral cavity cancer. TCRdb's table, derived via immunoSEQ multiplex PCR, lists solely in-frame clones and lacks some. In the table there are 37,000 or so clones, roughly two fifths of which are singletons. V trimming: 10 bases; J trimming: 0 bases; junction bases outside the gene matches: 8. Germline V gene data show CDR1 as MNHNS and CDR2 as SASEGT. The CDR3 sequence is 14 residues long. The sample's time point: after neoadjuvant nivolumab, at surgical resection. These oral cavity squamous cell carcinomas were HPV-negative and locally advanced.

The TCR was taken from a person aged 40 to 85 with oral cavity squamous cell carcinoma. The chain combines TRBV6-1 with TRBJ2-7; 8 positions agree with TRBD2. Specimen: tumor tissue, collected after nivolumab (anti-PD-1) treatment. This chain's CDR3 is CATLLAEVSYEQYF. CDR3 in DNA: TGTGCCACCCTACTAGCGGAGGTCTCCTACGAGCAGTACTTC.